This TCR beta chain was sequenced during a study of vaccination effects on CD4 cells after COVID-19. Study-level results: Only a few convalescent patients and no early post-infection timepoints featured in the study.

A remark on this clone: Antigen specificity is unknown.

Under the ViraFEST assay, PBMC were stimulated with viral peptide pools so that antigen-specific CD4+ T cells expanded. Sequencing was performed afterwards. Culture lasted roughly 9 days before CD4+ T cell isolation. Each participant received a vaccine that was either BNT162b2 or mRNA-1273, given as two doses. Days 3 and 7 saw half the medium replaced with IL-2 medium. Libraries were prepared by immunoSEQ multiplex PCR; TCRdb keeps only in-frame clonotypes and omits some of them. The repertoire includes tens of thousands of clones, about 80% of them detected once, and about 1.2% sits in the top ten. There are 15 residues in the CDR3. Germline values: CDR1 SGHTA, CDR2 FQGTGA. Trimming pared 2 bases from V and 5 bases from J, leaving 15 bases between.

The genes are TRBV7-3 and TRBJ2-5, with D possibly being TRBD2 (6 bases). This material consisted of CD4+ T cells from PBMCs cultured with HCoV-229E spike peptides, taken after COVID-19 vaccination. The clonotype originates from a human donor who received a COVID-19 vaccine. CDR3 residues: CASSLLGSLGETQYF. The CDR3 nucleotides are TGTGCCAGCAGCTTACTCGGGAGCCTTGGGGAGACCCAGTACTTC.